This TCR beta chain was retrieved from a study of blood T cell repertoires in COVID-19. The assay was immunoSEQ multiplex PCR, and TCRdb's table has in-frame clones only and misses some. The top ten clones hold 10% to 15% of a sample with some 130,000 clones, more than 60% of them seen once. The CDR3 contains 16 residues. Germline V gives CDR1 MDHEN, CDR2 SYDVKM. Trimming removed 5 bases from V and 11 bases from J; junction bases left unmatched: 18. Sequencing used peripheral blood. The V gene is TRBV28, the J gene TRBJ1-2, with TRBD1 matching over 9 bases. The source of this sequence is a man older than 75 with acute or convalescent COVID-19. The CDR3 region has the DNA TGTGCCAGCAGTACGACCCTGGGACAGGGAAGACTCAGTTACACCTTC. This sequence encodes CASSTTLGQGRLSYTF.